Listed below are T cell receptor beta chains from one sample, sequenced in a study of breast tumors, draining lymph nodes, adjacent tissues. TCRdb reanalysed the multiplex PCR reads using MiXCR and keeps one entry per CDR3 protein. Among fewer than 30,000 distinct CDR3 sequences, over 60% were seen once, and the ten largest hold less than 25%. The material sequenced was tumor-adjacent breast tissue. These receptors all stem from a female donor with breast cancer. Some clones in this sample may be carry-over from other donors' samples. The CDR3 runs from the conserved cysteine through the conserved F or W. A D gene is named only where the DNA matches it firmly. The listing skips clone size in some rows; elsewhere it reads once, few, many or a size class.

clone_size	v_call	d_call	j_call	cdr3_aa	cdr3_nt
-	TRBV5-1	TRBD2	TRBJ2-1	CASSLYGGRALSEQFF	TGCGCCAGCAGCTTGTATGGCGGGAGGGCCTTAAGTGAGCAGTTCTTC
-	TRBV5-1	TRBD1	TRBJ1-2	CASSLTNGTASNYGYTF	TGCGCCAGCAGCTTAACTAATGGGACAGCGTCTAACTATGGCTACACCTTC
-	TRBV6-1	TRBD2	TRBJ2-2	CASSDRTSGANTGELFF	TGTGCCAGCAGTGACCGAACTAGCGGGGCGAACACCGGGGAGCTGTTTTTT
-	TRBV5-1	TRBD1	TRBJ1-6	CASSLERQGARSPLHF	TGCGCCAGCAGCTTGGAGAGACAGGGGGCTAGGTCACCCCTCCACTTT
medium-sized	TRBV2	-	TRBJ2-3	CASSGNSPRTDTQYF	TGTGCCAGCAGTGGTAATAGTCCCCGCACAGATACGCAGTATTTT
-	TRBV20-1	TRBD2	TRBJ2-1	CSAPSLTSGLSYNEQFF	TGCAGTGCCCCCTCTCTTACTAGCGGCCTCTCCTACAATGAGCAGTTCTTC
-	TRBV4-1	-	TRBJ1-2	CASSQDNGVNYGYTF	TGCGCCAGCAGCCAAGACAACGGCGTTAACTATGGCTACACCTTC
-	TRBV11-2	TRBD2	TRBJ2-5	CASSPGASGKKLGETQYF	TGTGCCAGCAGCCCTGGGGCTAGCGGGAAAAAGTTGGGAGAGACCCAGTACTTC
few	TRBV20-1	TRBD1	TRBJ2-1	CSASSDRGALEQFF	TGCAGTGCTAGTTCGGACAGGGGAGCCCTGGAGCAGTTCTTC
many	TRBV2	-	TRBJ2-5	CASKGRAGETQYF	TGTGCCAGCAAGGGCAGGGCCGGAGAGACCCAGTACTTC
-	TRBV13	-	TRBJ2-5	CASSRRIQETQYF	TGTGCCAGCAGCCGCAGAATCCAAGAGACCCAGTACTTC
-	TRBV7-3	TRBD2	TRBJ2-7	CASSKSGGGGIKQYF	TGTGCCAGCAGTAAGAGCGGGGGGGGTGGGATAAAGCAGTACTTC
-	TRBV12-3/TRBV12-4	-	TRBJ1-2	CASSLGGAFLNYGYTF	TGTGCCAGCAGTTTAGGGGGCGCTTTTTTGAACTATGGCTACACCTTC
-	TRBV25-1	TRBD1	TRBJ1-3	CASSEYGGQGGNTIYF	TGTGCCAGCAGTGAATACGGTGGACAGGGTGGGAACACCATATATTTT
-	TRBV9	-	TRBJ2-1	CASSIRGSAYNEQFF	TGTGCCAGCAGCATTCGGGGCAGCGCCTACAATGAGCAGTTCTTC
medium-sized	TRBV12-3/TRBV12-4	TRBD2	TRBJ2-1	CASRQTSGVYNEQFF	TGTGCCAGCAGGCAGACTAGCGGGGTATACAATGAGCAGTTCTTC
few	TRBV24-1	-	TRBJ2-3	CATSLRGAGVTDTQYF	TGTGCCACCAGCCTCCGGGGGGCGGGAGTCACAGATACGCAGTATTTT
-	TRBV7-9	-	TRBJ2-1	CASSLAVWNEQFF	TGTGCCAGCAGCTTAGCGGTATGGAATGAGCAGTTCTTC
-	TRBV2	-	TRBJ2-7	CASSNYEQYF	TGTGCCAGCAGTAACTACGAGCAGTACTTC
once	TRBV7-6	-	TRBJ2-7	CASSFRGQEGIGDEQYF	TGTGCCAGCAGCTTTCGCGGACAGGAGGGGATCGGGGACGAGCAGTACTTC
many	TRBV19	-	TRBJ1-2	CASSPEGGILYGYTF	TGTGCCAGTAGCCCCGAGGGCGGCATCCTCTATGGCTACACCTTC
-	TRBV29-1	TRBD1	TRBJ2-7	CSVKLGQSSYEQYF	TGCAGCGTTAAGCTGGGACAGAGCTCCTACGAGCAGTACTTC
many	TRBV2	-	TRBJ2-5	CASSDTGKETQYF	TGTGCCAGCAGTGATACAGGGAAAGAGACCCAGTACTTC
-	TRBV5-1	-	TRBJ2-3	CASSFEGRVTDTQYF	TGCGCCAGCAGCTTCGAGGGGCGGGTAACGGATACGCAGTATTTT
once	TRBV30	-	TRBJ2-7	CAWPARTYEQYF	TGTGCCTGGCCAGCTCGGACCTACGAGCAGTACTTC
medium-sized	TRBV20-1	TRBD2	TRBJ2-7	CSAERENNEQYF	TGCAGTGCTGAGCGGGAGAACAACGAGCAGTACTTC
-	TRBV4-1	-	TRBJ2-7	CASSQGVAYEQYF	TGCGCCAGCAGCCAAGGAGTAGCCTACGAGCAGTACTTC
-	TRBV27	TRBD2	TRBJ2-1	CASSFGLAAYNEQFF	TGTGCCAGCAGTTTTGGGCTAGCGGCCTACAATGAGCAGTTCTTC
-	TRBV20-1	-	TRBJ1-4	CSAHYRMGEKLFF	TGCAGTGCTCACTACCGAATGGGTGAAAAACTGTTTTTT
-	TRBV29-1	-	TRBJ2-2	CSVEFQTGELFF	TGCAGCGTTGAGTTCCAGACCGGGGAGCTGTTTTTT
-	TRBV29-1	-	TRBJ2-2	CSVGDTGELFF	TGCAGCGTTGGGGACACCGGGGAGCTGTTTTTT
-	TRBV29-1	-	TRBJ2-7	CSASRGGSYEQYF	TGCAGCGCCTCAAGGGGGGGCAGCTACGAGCAGTACTTC
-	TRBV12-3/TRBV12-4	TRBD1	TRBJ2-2	CASSLRQGNTGELFF	TGTGCCAGCAGTTTAAGACAGGGTAACACCGGGGAGCTGTTTTTT
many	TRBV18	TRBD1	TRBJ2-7	CASSPRPGQGYEQYF	TGTGCCAGCTCACCGCGTCCGGGACAGGGCTACGAGCAGTACTTC
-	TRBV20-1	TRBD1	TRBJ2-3	CSAGQGGSTDTQYF	TGCAGTGCGGGACAGGGGGGTAGCACAGATACGCAGTATTTT
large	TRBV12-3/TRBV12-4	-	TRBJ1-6	CASSLGGAYNSPLHF	TGTGCCAGCAGTTTGGGAGGGGCCTATAATTCACCCCTCCACTTT
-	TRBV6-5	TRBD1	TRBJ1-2	CASSFFSDRGNGYTF	TGTGCCAGCAGTTTCTTCTCCGACAGGGGTAATGGCTACACCTTC